This TCR beta chain was captured by sequencing in a study of blood T cell repertoires in COVID-19. Study-level background: Donors in the United States, Italy and Spain gave samples during acute or convalescent COVID-19.

Notes on this clone: Other DNA sequences of this sample code for an identical CDR3.

Assay: immunoSEQ multiplex PCR; the TCRdb copy retains only in-frame clones and omits some. The sample lists 200,000 or so clones, 80% to 85% occurring once. The origin of this receptor is a human donor in a cohort sampled during active COVID-19. Material for sequencing was peripheral blood.

DNA of the CDR3: TGTGCCAGCAGCCCACCGGGGACAGTGAACTATGGCTACACCTTC. This translates into CASSPPGTVNYGYTF. This chain connects TRBV14 to TRBJ1-2; 7 nucleotides agree with TRBD1. The junction had 7 bases not matched to a gene; V was cut back by 4 bases and J by 2 bases. The length of the CDR3 is 15 residues. Germline V gene data show CDR1 as SGHDN and CDR2 as FVKESK.